Listed here is a single T cell receptor (beta chain). Its antigen is still unknown. The sample is drawn from a study of T cell repertoires in cytomegalovirus infection. Study-level background: Use of recently identified HLA-C-restricted and well-studied HLA-B-restricted CMV epitopes was part of the study. The public TCR beta signatures pointed to both CMV infection and matching HLA type. Study-level points and caveats: In two of eight donors, the top clonotype was HLA-C-restricted CMV-specific.

TCRdb passed the reads through MiXCR, listing each CDR3 protein once. The sample has 680,000 or so distinct CDR3 sequences; around 32% are singletons. Germline lookup yields CDR1 ENHRY and CDR2 SYGVKD. V was shortened by 7 bases and J by 5 bases, with 15 bases between the two germline ends. This CDR3 region has 14 residues. The chain uses TRBV10-3 and TRBJ2-1; tentatively, D is TRBD1 (6 bases). The sequence came from a human donor in good health (CMV status not recorded). Some clones in this sample may be carry-over from other donors' samples. Material: cultured PBMCs, obtained from culture after CMV antigen stimulation. The CDR3 coding sequence is TGTGCCATCACTGACAGGACAAAAAACAATGAGCAGTTCTTC. Its protein is CAITDRTKNNEQFF.